What follows describes a single T cell receptor (beta chain). This clonotype was seen a few times. It has no known antigen specificity. Per-nucleotide qualities are absent, and no much larger clonotype sits a single base away. The data stem from a study of identical twins (dated by TCRdb to 2015 to 2016). Background for the entire study: The study deep-sequenced TCR alpha and beta repertoires from monozygotic twins, unrelated adults of various ages and cord blood to test whether fetal clonotypes persist. To rule out contamination, replicate twin experiments were performed at different times with different library preparation protocols. Findings and caveats that apply to the study as a whole: Invariant T cells such as MAIT and iNKT could partly confound zero-insertion analyses, though diverse VJ usage argued against this for most clonotypes. A weaker excess of twin sharing was found in beta out-of-frame sequences because the signal-to-noise ratio was lowered by fewer shared sequences. Fewer insertions were carried by abundant cord blood beta clonotypes; a weaker similar trend was observed in young adult naive repertoires, while no such trend was observed in memory repertoires. Compared with coincidental sharing between unrelated individuals, an excess of low generation-probability sequences was observed among out-of-frame TCR alpha sequences shared between twins. In monozygotic twins, recombination models systematically underestimated out-of-frame TCR alpha sharing, but the models matched the sharing seen between unrelated individuals. Because the same donors could not be followed over many years, conclusions were based on cross-sectional statistical analysis.

Library generation was performed with 5' RACE. Sequencing took place on an Illumina HiSeq 2000. Template switching added a universal primer binding site, and the final cDNA carried a unique molecular identifier that allowed TCR cDNA molecules to be counted accurately. Specific primers in the conserved constant-segment region were used to synthesize first-strand cDNA for TCR alpha and beta chains. To control for contamination, every cDNA library carried two barcodes: a SMART-Mk sample barcode plus Illumina barcodes. Two successive PCR steps introduced TruSeq adapter sequences along with Illumina sample barcodes. TCR alpha and beta cDNA libraries were sequenced on the Illumina HiSeq platform with custom primers. Per the source publication's procedure: MiGEC processed the raw reads to extract unique molecular identifiers, while MiXCR was used to determine the CDR3 positions. For each individual, recombination models were inferred using an EM algorithm with the repgenHMM and IGoR tools. Shared clonotypes were analyzed with the tcR package in R, and sharing was normalized by the product of cloneset sizes. To study raw recombination free of thymic and clonal selection effects, out-of-frame nonproductive sequences were analyzed. Through fastp at Q25 and MiXCR, TCRdb rebuilt clones from the public reads, retaining in-frame beta chains. Merged by CDR3 protein, the rows form single entries marked with the most common genes and DNA. TCRdb assigned the V and J calls; the authors' analysis was not used. In all, the sample holds roughly 570,000 distinct CDR3 sequences, and just under 10% of those were seen once. The top ten hold 2.5% to 3% of the sample.

The germline V gene provides CDR1 SGHRS and CDR2 YFSETQ. V is reduced by 4 bases and J by 1 base, leaving a spacing of 14 bases between them. The CDR3 goes from the cysteine to the phenylalanine over 15 residues. The only DNA kept is the CDR3, 45 bases in frame from the first base. Every donor in the study was a healthy Caucasian. The twin cohort comprised three pairs of female monozygotic twins, all aged about 18 to 30 years. Peripheral blood mononuclear cells were the source from which RNA for the TCR libraries was isolated. These data were likewise used in another study, on yellow fever vaccine responses in identical twins. According to the second study: According to the authors, the vaccine-induced T cell response in identical twins seemed to be partly convergent and partly specific to each individual. In identical twins, the study followed T cell clones that responded to the vaccine with precision.

The receptor's source is a young woman in good health. Sequencing used PBMCs. The chain is encoded by TRBV5-1 joined to TRBJ1-1, with TRBD1 perhaps the D gene, on 6 matching bases. The nucleotide sequence reads as follows: TGCGCCAGCAGCGCGGGGGCAAAGGGGAACACTGAAGCTTTCTTT. The resulting protein is CASSAGAKGNTEAFF.